These 25 T cell receptor beta chains were all obtained from the same sample, sequenced in a study of lymphopenia after photon versus proton radiotherapy. The repertoire was sequenced with immunoSEQ multiplex PCR; TCRdb's copy has only in-frame clones and lacks some. Of 9,500 to 15,000 clones listed, 89% are singletons. Sequencing was performed on peripheral blood, taken from a patient treated with proton-based radiotherapy. Receptors originate from a man aged 55 to 70 with pancreatic cancer.

The chain recombines TRBV11-2 with TRBJ1-2; no clear D gene. The germline V gene has CDR1 SGHAT and CDR2 FQNNGV. Trimming left V 3 bases short and J 8 bases short, with 7 bases between. The CDR3 consists of 11 residues. DNA of the CDR3: TGTGCCAGCAGCTTTCGTGGAGGCTACACCTTC. Translation: CASSFRGGYTF.

This sequence joins TRBV2 and TRBJ2-1, with TRBD1 matching over 10 bases. CDR3 size: 14 residues. The germline gives CDR1 SNHLY, CDR2 FYNNEI. V shed 7 bases and J 6 bases; nucleotides not matched to a gene: 6. The chain's CDR3 is CASMARDRGNEQFF. CDR3 nucleotide sequence: TGTGCCAGCATGGCTCGGGACAGGGGCAATGAGCAGTTCTTC. The variable domain in full, completed from reference TRBV2 and TRBJ2-1, reads EPEVTQTPSHQVTQMGQEVILRCVPISNHLYFYWYRQILGQKVEFLVSFYNNEISEKSEIFDDQFSVERPDGSNFTLKIRSTKLEDSAMYFCASMARDRGNEQFFGPGTRLTVL.

On this clone: Other DNA sequences in this sample translate to the same CDR3. This CDR3 is CASSLGGGGTYEQYF. The CDR3 DNA reads as TGCGCCAGCAGCTTGGGTGGGGGAGGGACCTACGAGCAGTACTTC. The chain recombines TRBV5-1 with TRBJ2-7; 7 bases agree with TRBD2. This CDR3 spans 15 amino acids. The germline V gene has CDR1 SGHRS and CDR2 YFSETQ. V lost 0 bases and J lost 2; bases outside the gene matches: 5.

CDR3 loop: CSVEVGGGEQYF. In DNA form, the CDR3 reads TGCAGCGTTGAAGTCGGGGGAGGGGAGCAGTACTTC. The rearrangement joins TRBV29-1 to TRBJ2-7, with 7 positions matching TRBD2. Germline loops: CDR1 SQVTM, CDR2 ANQGSEA. V shed 1 base, J shed 7 bases, and the junction held 4 bases outside the gene matches. CDR3 length: 12 amino acids.

The chain is built from TRBV2 and TRBJ1-5; no definite D call. CDR1 and CDR2 from the germline V gene are SNHLY and FYNNEI. Trimming took off 7 bases at V and 9 bases at J, with 16 bases between the two ends. The CDR3 has 13 amino acids. CDR3 amino acids: CASKGGSAGPQHF. The DNA for the CDR3 is TGTGCCAGCAAGGGCGGATCGGCAGGGCCCCAGCATTTT.

The V gene is TRBV6-1, the J gene TRBJ1-2; no clear D gene. The CDR3 consists of 13 residues. The germline gives CDR1 MNHNS, CDR2 SASEGT. The ends were cut back, 2 bases at V and 8 bases at J, with 12 bases in the middle. In DNA, the CDR3 is TGTGCCAGCAGTGAATTACGTGGGGTGGGCTACACCTTC. This gives the protein CASSELRGVGYTF.

CDR3 sequence reads: CASSERATGTDTQYF. The CDR3 DNA reads TGTGCCAGCAGTGAAAGAGCGACAGGCACAGATACGCAGTATTTT. J is TRBJ2-3 and V is TRBV2; D perhaps matches TRBD1 (5 bases). Trimming took off 2 bases at V and 1 base at J, with 10 bases between the two ends. Per germline, CDR1 SNHLY and CDR2 FYNNEI. This CDR3 is built from 15 residues.

This sequence joins TRBV6-5 and TRBJ2-7, with a possible D match to TRBD1 (7 bases). Between the trimmed V and J ends, which lost 6 bases and 5 bases, there was a span of 14 bases. The germline gives CDR1 MNHEY, CDR2 SVGAGI. This CDR3 has 13 residues. DNA of the CDR3: TGTGCCAGCAGGGAGGGACAGCGAAACGAGCAGTACTTC. Amino acids: CASREGQRNEQYF.

J is TRBJ2-2 and V is TRBV4-2; TRBD2 agrees at 10 bases. In germline, CDR1 is LGHNA, CDR2 YNFKEQ. The junction had 10 bases not matched to a gene; V was cut back by 1 base and J by 5 bases. There are 18 residues in the CDR3. CDR3 coding DNA: TGTGCCAGCAGCCAAGCTGGAGCGGGAGGGCCGGATACCGGGGAGCTGTTTTTT. It translates to CASSQAGAGGPDTGELFF.

This rearrangement joins TRBV6-5 to TRBJ1-6; 8 nucleotides match TRBD1. The CDR3 sequence is 15 residues long. CDR1 and CDR2 (germline): MNHEY, SVGAGI. Trimming removed 5 bases from V and 3 bases from J; junction bases left unmatched: 3. This chain's CDR3 is CASSPTGDYNSPLHF. The CDR3 DNA reads TGTGCCAGCAGTCCGACAGGGGACTATAATTCACCCCTCCACTTT.

CDR3 DNA sequence: TGTGCCAGCAAAGTAAGGCTAGCGGGGGCCCAAGAGACCCAGTACTTC. The encoded protein is CASKVRLAGAQETQYF. This chain links TRBV21-1 with TRBJ2-5; the DNA was not used to check the table's D call, TRBD2. TRBV21-1 is a listed pseudogene. CDR3 size: 16 residues.

The rearrangement joins TRBV5-1 to TRBJ2-1, with D unclear. The germline V and J ends were trimmed by 0 bases and 6 bases, with 19 bases remaining between them. Germline V gene sequence: CDR1 SGHRS, CDR2 YFSETQ. The CDR3 sequence is 17 residues long. The CDR3 region is CASSLDPKTFRSNEQFF. CDR3 DNA sequence: TGCGCCAGCAGCTTGGATCCGAAAACGTTTAGGAGCAATGAGCAGTTCTTC.

V gene TRBV18 combines with J gene TRBJ2-5; D unclear. This CDR3 is built from 13 residues. Per the germline V gene, CDR1 is KGHSH and CDR2 is LQKENI. V gave up 3 bases and J gave up 5 bases, with 10 bases separating them. CDR3 DNA: TGTGCCAGCTCACCGCAATCCCGGGAGACCCAGTACTTC. It translates to CASSPQSRETQYF.

This chain links TRBV18 with TRBJ2-2; no definite D call. Germline CDR1 and CDR2: KGHSH and LQKENI. This CDR3 region has 13 residues. With 6 bases removed from V and 5 bases from J, the gap between germline ends came to 10 bases. CDR3: CASSPTSTGELFF. CDR3 sequence (DNA): TGTGCCAGCTCCCCGACTTCTACCGGGGAGCTGTTTTTT.

This clone was counted a single time. J is TRBJ2-3 and V is TRBV7-3, with 14 bases fitting TRBD2. CDR3 length: 17 residues. CDR1 and CDR2 (germline): SGHTA, FQGTGA. The J segment lost 6 bases and the V segment lost 0 bases, leaving 5 bases of the junction unmatched. CDR3 sequence reads: CASSLTGLAGAGDTQYF. For the CDR3, the DNA is TGTGCCAGCAGCTTAACGGGACTAGCGGGAGCGGGGGATACGCAGTATTTT.

This chain joins TRBV28 and TRBJ2-1; the D call may be TRBD1 or TRBD2 (5 bases each). Germline V gene sequence: CDR1 MDHEN, CDR2 SYDVKM. Trimming left V 4 bases short and J 8 bases short, with 24 bases between. This CDR3 is 17 amino acids long. CDR3 region: CASSSIRRDPLEHEQFF. CDR3 DNA sequence: TGTGCCAGCAGTTCGATACGACGGGACCCCCTCGAACATGAGCAGTTCTTC. Using reference TRBV28 and TRBJ2-1 for the parts outside the CDR3, the full variable domain is DVKVTQSSRYLVKRTGEKVFLECVQDMDHENMFWYRQDPGLGLRLIYFSYDVKMKEKGDIPEGYSVSREKKERFSLILESASTNQTSMYLCASSSIRRDPLEHEQFFGPGTRLTVL.

V usage is TRBV28 and J usage is TRBJ1-3; D is undetermined. The CDR3 totals 11 residues. V was trimmed by 3 bases and J by 11 bases, leaving 8 bases between them. Germline V gives CDR1 MDHEN, CDR2 SYDVKM. The CDR3 DNA reads TGTGCCAGCAGTTTTTCAGGTCCCATATATTTT. This gives the protein CASSFSGPIYF.

The chain recombines TRBV29-1 with TRBJ2-1, with TRBD1 matching over 7 bases. This CDR3 has 12 amino acids. Germline trimming cut 4 bases from V and 4 bases from J; bases unmatched to any gene: 1. Germline CDR1 and CDR2: SQVTM and ANQGSEA. CDR3 residues: CSVGTGYNEQFF. In nucleotides, the CDR3 is TGCAGCGTTGGGACAGGTTACAATGAGCAGTTCTTC.

The genes are TRBV28 and TRBJ2-5; the match to TRBD2 covers 9 bases. After removal of 5 bases from V and 5 bases from J, the junction contained 6 bases not matched to a gene. The CDR3 extends over 14 amino acids. CDR1 is MDHEN and CDR2 is SYDVKM in the germline V gene. The DNA for the CDR3 is TGTGCCAGCAGTCTTAGCGGGGGCGGGGAGACCCAGTACTTC. Translated, it gives CASSLSGGGETQYF.

The chain recombines TRBV28 with TRBJ2-7, with a possible D match to TRBD2 (5 bases). CDR3 length: 15 residues. Per the germline V gene, CDR1 is MDHEN and CDR2 is SYDVKM. The V end lost 5 bases, the J end lost 6 bases, and 20 bases lay between the germline ends. The CDR3 coding sequence is TGTGCCAGCAGTCCCCGTTGGCTCCGGGGTTCCGAGCAGTACTTC. This encodes CASSPRWLRGSEQYF.

V is TRBV6-5 and J is TRBJ2-7; D unresolved. The CDR3 extends over 14 amino acids. The V end was cut by 5 bases, the J end by 4 bases, with 15 bases between. CDR1 MNHEY and CDR2 SVGAGI come from the germline V gene. Here the CDR3 reads CASSSLTSAYEQYF. The DNA for the CDR3 is TGTGCCAGCAGTAGTCTTACTTCGGCGTACGAGCAGTACTTC.

The chain recombines TRBV7-9 with TRBJ2-1; no firm D call. This CDR3 is built from 15 residues. From germline, CDR1 is SEHNR and CDR2 FQNEAQ (reference sequence). The V gene lost 5 bases and the J gene lost 10 bases, with 21 bases spanning the gap. Here the CDR3 DNA reads TGTGCCAGCAGCATCATGGCACAATATTCCTCCGAGCAGTTCTTC. This translates into CASSIMAQYSSEQFF. Together with reference TRBV7-9 and TRBJ2-1, the CDR3 gives the full variable domain: DTGVSQNPRHKITKRGQNVTFRCDPISEHNRLYWYRQTLGQGPEFLTYFQNEAQLEKSRLLSDRFSAERPKGSFSTLEIQRTEQGDSAMYLCASSIMAQYSSEQFFGPGTRLTVL.

This chain connects TRBV7-8 to TRBJ1-4, with D hard to call. V was pared by 5 bases and J by 3 bases, with 16 bases between. The CDR3 is made up of 16 amino acids. Germline V gives CDR1 SGHVS, CDR2 FQNEAQ. This chain's CDR3 is CASSLMTGWANEKLFF. The CDR3 DNA sequence: TGTGCCAGCAGCCTTATGACTGGGTGGGCTAATGAAAAACTGTTTTTT.

The genes are TRBV4-3 and TRBJ2-6, with a possible D match to TRBD1 (6 bases). The length of the CDR3 is 17 residues. The germline V and J ends were trimmed by 5 bases and 0 bases, with 14 bases remaining between them. Germline CDR1 and CDR2: LGHNA and YSLEER. The CDR3 DNA is TGCGCCAGCAGCACCAGACAGGTTGGCTCTGGGGCCAACGTCCTGACTTTC. Its translation: CASSTRQVGSGANVLTF.

This chain joins TRBV7-8 and TRBJ1-4; no clear D gene. The CDR3 consists of 16 residues. CDR1 is SGHVS and CDR2 is FQNEAQ in the germline V gene. Trimming removed 2 bases at V and 5 bases at J, with 15 bases between. The CDR3 nucleotides are TGTGCCAGCAGCTTAACTGTATCAAGCCTCAATGAAAAACTGTTTTTT. Residues: CASSLTVSSLNEKLFF. The entire variable domain, with the rest obtained from reference TRBV7-8 and TRBJ1-4, is as follows: GAGVSQSPRYKVAKRGQDVALRCDPISGHVSLFWYQQALGQGPEFLTYFQNEAQLDKSGLPSDRFFAERPEGSVSTLKIQRTQQEDSAVYLCASSLTVSSLNEKLFFGSGTQLSVL.